One sample yielded the 28 T cell receptor beta chains listed below, sequenced in a study of beta chain features in type 1 diabetes. TCRB transcripts that were expressed got sequenced, as all of the isolated RNA had been reverse transcribed. Libraries were prepared by immunoSEQ multiplex PCR; TCRdb keeps only in-frame clonotypes and omits some of them. The sample contains roughly 500,000 clones, 30% of which appear only once. The sequenced material came from naive CD4+ T cells from blood. Source of these receptors: a man between 18 and 29 years old in good health.

The rearrangement links TRBV15 to TRBJ2-3, with D unclear. V shed 0 bases and J shed 0 bases, with 7 bases lying between them. CDR3 size: 15 residues. Germline V CDR1 and CDR2: LNHNV, YYDKDF (reference sequence). CDR3 sequence reads: CATSRERVSTDTQYF. DNA for the CDR3: TGTGCCACCAGCAGAGAGCGCGTGAGCACAGATACGCAGTATTTT.

This clone was recorded a few times. The chain joins TRBV7-9 to TRBJ2-3; D unclear. Trimming removed 5 bases at V and 3 bases at J, with 18 bases between. Germline lookup yields CDR1 SEHNR and CDR2 FQNEAQ (reference sequence). This CDR3 comprises 16 residues. The CDR3 spells CASSTSGRAETDTQYF. Here the CDR3 DNA reads TGTGCCAGCAGCACCTCGGGTCGGGCGGAAACAGATACGCAGTATTTT.

The rearrangement uses TRBV30 and TRBJ2-3; D is unresolved. V lost 3 bases and J lost 3, with 16 bases in between. CDR3 length: 15 residues. CDR1 GTSNPN and CDR2 SVGIG come from the germline V gene (reference sequence). The CDR3 protein is CAWSVPSGTTDTQYF. The CDR3 region has the DNA TGTGCCTGGAGCGTCCCGTCCGGAACGACAGATACGCAGTATTTT.

The DNA for the CDR3 is TGTGCCAGCAGCCCAGAAGGCTATAGCAATCAGCCCCAGCATTTT. It yields the protein CASSPEGYSNQPQHF. The chain carries TRBV27 and TRBJ1-5; D is unresolved. Germline-derived CDR1 and CDR2 are MNHEY and SMNVEV (reference sequence). CDR3 length equals 15 residues. Trimming left V 6 bases short and J 0 bases short, with 12 bases between.

This clone was seen a handful of times. The chain joins TRBV25-1 to TRBJ2-5; TRBD1 matches at 7 bases. The CDR3 has 13 residues. Unmatched junction bases numbered 8, after V lost 8 bases and J lost 5 bases. Germline CDR1 MGHDK, CDR2 SYGVNS. CDR3 in amino acids: CASQDRPEETQYF. DNA for the CDR3: TGTGCCAGCCAGGACAGGCCCGAGGAGACCCAGTACTTC.

This clone was detected only a few times. The chain is built from TRBV4-1 and TRBJ1-2, with 9 bases lining up with TRBD1. This CDR3 has 15 residues. Germline assignment: CDR1 MGHRA and CDR2 YSYEKL. V dropped 3 bases and J dropped 9; count of bases not matched to a gene: 11. The CDR3: CASSQPGTGILSYTF. DNA for the CDR3: TGCGCCAGCAGCCAGCCCGGGACAGGGATTTTGAGCTACACCTTC.

The J gene is TRBJ2-7, the V gene TRBV25-1; possibly TRBD2 for D (5 bases). Trimming left V 1 base short and J 2 bases short, with 12 bases between. The CDR3 sequence is 15 residues long. Looked up from germline, CDR1 is MGHDK and CDR2 is SYGVNS. The CDR3 reads CASSELSGDPYEQYF. The CDR3 region has the DNA TGTGCCAGCAGTGAATTATCCGGGGATCCCTACGAGCAGTACTTC.

V and J are TRBV5-1 and TRBJ1-3; D unresolved. Germline CDR1 is SGHRS and CDR2 is YFSETQ. The germline V and J ends were trimmed by 5 bases and 2 bases, with 11 bases remaining between them. The CDR3 has 14 residues. The CDR3 protein is CASRSDRAGNTIYF. The CDR3 DNA is TGCGCCAGCAGGTCGGACCGGGCTGGAAACACCATATATTTT.

This chain joins TRBV29-1 and TRBJ2-2; D is uncertain. V lost 0 bases and J 9 bases, leaving 14 bases between the germline ends. The CDR3 length is 14 residues. Germline assignment: CDR1 SQVTM and CDR2 ANQGSEA. CDR3 bases: TGCAGCGTTGAAGAGGTCCTAAAACCGCGGGAGCTGTTTTTT. Its protein product is CSVEEVLKPRELFF.

The rearrangement uses TRBV28 and TRBJ1-5; D may be TRBD1 (5 bases). From germline, CDR1 is MDHEN and CDR2 SYDVKM. The CDR3 has 13 residues. The V and J ends lost 6 bases and 5 bases respectively, with 11 bases between them. This CDR3 reads CASSPGIHQPQHF. CDR3 DNA: TGTGCCAGCAGCCCAGGGATTCATCAGCCCCAGCATTTT.

Written as DNA, the CDR3 is TGTGCCAGCAGCGTAGATGCTAGCTTAAATGAGCAGTTCTTC. It yields the protein CASSVDASLNEQFF. This chain uses TRBV9 with TRBJ2-1; TRBD2 is a possible D gene (5 bases). The CDR3 totals 14 residues. Looked up from germline, CDR1 is SGDLS and CDR2 is YYNGEE. V gave up 0 bases and J gave up 7 bases, with 11 bases separating them.

This clone has more than one count but fewer than ten. The V gene is TRBV29-1, the J gene TRBJ1-1; maybe TRBD1 (5 bases). Trimming left V 4 bases short and J 6 bases short, with 21 bases between. Germline CDR1 reads SQVTM; CDR2 reads ANQGSEA. This CDR3 is built from 15 residues. CDR3 bases: TGCAGCGTTGGGGCCGGTCAGGGAGGGATCGCTGAAGCTTTCTTT. It translates to CSVGAGQGGIAEAFF.

This clone was counted once. The chain joins TRBV5-1 to TRBJ2-7; tentatively, D is TRBD1 or TRBD2 (5 bases each). Germline values: CDR1 SGHRS, CDR2 YFSETQ. V lost 0 bases to trimming and J lost 5 bases, with 15 bases between them. This CDR3 has 15 residues. This chain's CDR3 is CASSLGSAGIHEQYF. Written as DNA, the CDR3 is TGCGCCAGCAGCTTGGGTAGCGCAGGGATCCACGAGCAGTACTTC.

This clone was observed a few times. The gene calls are TRBV5-4 and TRBJ1-1; no definite D call. Germline CDR1 and CDR2: SGHNT and YYREEE (reference sequence). V was cut by 4 bases and J by 1 base, with 14 bases left in between. This CDR3 is built from 15 residues. CDR3 DNA sequence: TGTGCCAGCAGCCCTGGACCCCTGGCGAACACTGAAGCTTTCTTT. This gives the protein CASSPGPLANTEAFF.

This clone was detected a few times. The J gene is TRBJ2-5, the V gene TRBV4-1; 9 bases align to TRBD2. Germline CDR1 is MGHRA and CDR2 is YSYEKL. The V segment lost 1 base and the J segment 5 bases; nucleotides outside the gene matches: 5. The CDR3 is 15 amino acids. The CDR3 is CASSQGNSGSETQYF. The CDR3 bases are TGCGCCAGCAGCCAAGGGAATAGCGGGAGTGAGACCCAGTACTTC.

This clone was seen more than once but under ten times. The rearrangement links TRBV27 to TRBJ2-6, with a weak D call TRBD2 (6 bases). Germline CDR1 reads MNHEY; CDR2 reads SMNVEV (reference sequence). This CDR3 is 15 amino acids long. The V end was cut by 3 bases, the J end by 2 bases, with 8 bases between. CDR3 sequence (DNA): TGTGCCAGCAGTTTTTGGGGGGCTGGGGCCAACGTCCTGACTTTC. Its protein product is CASSFWGAGANVLTF.

The J gene is TRBJ2-3, the V gene TRBV4-3; D gene ambiguous. CDR3 size: 14 residues. The V and J ends lost 0 bases and 3 bases respectively, with 7 bases between them. Germline V gene sequence: CDR1 LGHNA, CDR2 YSLEER. CDR3 sequence (DNA): TGCGCCAGCAGCCAAGATGTGGCTACAGATACGCAGTATTTT. Its translation: CASSQDVATDTQYF.

Only a few counts were recorded for this clone. This chain uses TRBV2 with TRBJ2-3, with D tentatively TRBD1 or TRBD2 (6 bases each). V lost 7 bases and J 2 bases, leaving 10 bases between the germline ends. The germline V gene has CDR1 SNHLY and CDR2 FYNNEI. CDR3 length: 13 residues. The CDR3 reads CASKGEVTDTQYF. The DNA of the CDR3 is TGTGCCAGCAAGGGGGAGGTCACAGATACGCAGTATTTT.

The V gene is TRBV7-9, the J gene TRBJ2-5; weak D call: TRBD2 (5 bases). The V end was cut by 2 bases, the J end by 2 bases, with 9 bases between. Germline CDR1 is SEHNR and CDR2 is FQNEAQ (reference sequence). The CDR3 has 14 residues. The CDR3 region has the DNA TGTGCCAGCAGCTTAAACTCGGGACAAGAGACCCAGTACTTC. Translating gives CASSLNSGQETQYF.

The rearrangement uses TRBV2 and TRBJ2-3; D is undetermined. Germline V CDR1 and CDR2: SNHLY, FYNNEI. The CDR3 consists of 15 residues. The V gene lost 4 bases and the J gene lost 1 base, with 12 bases spanning the gap. As DNA, the CDR3 is TGTGCCAGCAGTGCGTTAGTGGGCGGCACAGATACGCAGTATTTT. Protein: CASSALVGGTDTQYF.

The chain combines TRBV30 with TRBJ2-2; 10 bases are shared with TRBD1. From germline, CDR1 is GTSNPN and CDR2 SVGIG (reference sequence). After removal of 3 bases from V and 2 bases from J, the junction contained 3 bases not matched to a gene. This CDR3 region has 15 residues. The CDR3 reads CAWSRDRGNTGELFF. The CDR3 nucleotides read TGTGCCTGGAGCCGGGACAGGGGAAACACCGGGGAGCTGTTTTTT.

There are a few counts of this clone. The CDR3 reads CSVGWRNQPQHF. CDR3 DNA: TGCAGCGTTGGTTGGCGAAATCAGCCCCAGCATTTT. The chain carries TRBV29-1 and TRBJ1-5; D not certain. This CDR3 is built from 12 residues. Germline V gene data show CDR1 as SQVTM and CDR2 as ANQGSEA. V was cut by 4 bases and J by 4 bases, with 8 bases left in between.

Details on this clone: The sample contains more than one DNA sequence encoding this CDR3. The chain joins TRBV5-1 to TRBJ2-3, with D hard to call. The CDR3 runs to 13 residues. The germline gives CDR1 SGHRS, CDR2 YFSETQ. With 1 base removed from V and 0 bases from J, the gap between germline ends came to 3 bases. The CDR3 loop is CASSLTSTDTQYF. In DNA, the CDR3 is TGCGCCAGCAGCTTGACGAGCACAGATACGCAGTATTTT.

The rearrangement links TRBV28 to TRBJ2-2; D perhaps matches TRBD1 (5 bases). V lost 3 bases and J 0 bases, leaving 11 bases between the germline ends. Germline V lookup: CDR1 MDHEN, CDR2 SYDVKM. This CDR3 region has 16 residues. The CDR3 coding sequence is TGTGCCAGCAGTTTTCCTGGGGCCTCGAACACCGGGGAGCTGTTTTTT. It specifies CASSFPGASNTGELFF.

The rearrangement uses TRBV7-9 and TRBJ2-3, with a weak D call TRBD1 (6 bases). CDR3 length equals 16 residues. The germline V and J ends were trimmed by 5 bases and 3 bases, with 18 bases remaining between them. Per germline, CDR1 SEHNR and CDR2 FQNEAQ (reference sequence). CDR3 sequence reads: CASSILQGVGTDTQYF. In DNA form, the CDR3 reads TGTGCCAGCAGCATATTACAGGGAGTAGGTACAGATACGCAGTATTTT.

The CDR3: CASGALAKNIQYF. The CDR3 nucleotides are TGTGCCAGCGGGGCCCTAGCCAAAAACATTCAGTACTTC. The chain employs TRBV2 and TRBJ2-4; TRBD1 is a possible D gene (5 bases). V was trimmed by 8 bases and J by 0 bases, leaving 8 bases between them. The CDR3 is 13 residues long. CDR1 is SNHLY and CDR2 is FYNNEI in the germline V gene. Combining the CDR3 with reference TRBV2 and TRBJ2-4 gives the whole variable domain EPEVTQTPSHQVTQMGQEVILRCVPISNHLYFYWYRQILGQKVEFLVSFYNNEISEKSEIFDDQFSVERPDGSNFTLKIRSTKLEDSAMYFCASGALAKNIQYFGAGTRLSVL.

The rearrangement links TRBV4-2 to TRBJ2-1, with 11 bases fitting TRBD2. The germline CDR1 and CDR2 sequences are LGHNA and YNFKEQ. The CDR3 loop spans 15 amino acids. The V segment lost 1 base and the J segment 4 bases; nucleotides outside the gene matches: 0. The CDR3 sequence: CASSQGLAGYNEQFF. The CDR3 DNA sequence: TGTGCCAGCAGCCAAGGACTAGCGGGGTACAATGAGCAGTTCTTC.

The chain's CDR3 is CSAQAGVTGELFF. The CDR3 region has the DNA TGCAGCGCTCAGGCGGGGGTCACCGGGGAGCTGTTTTTT. The chain is built from TRBV29-1 and TRBJ2-2; TRBD2 matches 7 bases. The junction had 6 bases not matched to a gene; V was cut back by 7 bases and J by 4 bases. Germline CDR1 is SQVTM and CDR2 is ANQGSEA. The CDR3 loop spans 13 amino acids.